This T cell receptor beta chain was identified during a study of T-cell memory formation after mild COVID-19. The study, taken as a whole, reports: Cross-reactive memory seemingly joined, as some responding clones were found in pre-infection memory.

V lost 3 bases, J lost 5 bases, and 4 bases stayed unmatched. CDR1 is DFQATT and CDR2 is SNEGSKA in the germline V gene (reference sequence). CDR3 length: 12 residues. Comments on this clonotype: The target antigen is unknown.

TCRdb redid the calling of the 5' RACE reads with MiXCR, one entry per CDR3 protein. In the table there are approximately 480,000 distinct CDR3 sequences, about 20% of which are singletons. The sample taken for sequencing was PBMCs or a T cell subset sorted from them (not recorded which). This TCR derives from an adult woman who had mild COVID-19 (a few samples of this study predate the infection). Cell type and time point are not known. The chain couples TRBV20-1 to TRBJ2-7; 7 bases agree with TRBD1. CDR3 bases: TGCAGTGCTAGTAGACAGGGTAACGAGCAGTACTTC. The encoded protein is CSASRQGNEQYF.